The 8 T cell receptor beta chains given below trace back to one sample, sequenced in a study of CD8+CD57+ T cells in acquired aplastic anemia. Genomic DNA was employed as the template in profiling TCR beta VDJ and CDR3. TCRdb redid the calling of the reads with MiXCR, one entry per CDR3 protein. The sample holds about 170,000 distinct CDR3 sequences, 45% to 55% seen once. It was patients with CD8+CD57+ cell expansion by flow cytometry who were chosen for sequencing. The sequenced sample consisted of sorted CD4+, CD8+, or CD8+CD57+ T cells (not recorded which) from PBMCs. The origin of the receptors is a human donor with aplastic anemia.

This clonotype has at least ten counts. The gene calls are TRBV7-6 and TRBJ1-2, with 7 bases lining up with TRBD1. CDR1 is SGHVS and CDR2 is FNYEAQ in the germline V gene. After removal of 4 bases from V and 4 bases from J, the junction contained 6 bases not matched to a gene. The CDR3 has 14 amino acids. CDR3 in amino acids: CASSSGTDPYGYTF. The CDR3 DNA sequence: TGTGCCAGCAGCTCCGGGACAGACCCCTATGGCTACACCTTC.

This clonotype was recorded at least ten times. The chain employs TRBV6-2 or TRBV6-3 and TRBJ1-2; 8 bases align to TRBD1. CDR3 length equals 16 residues. Losses at the gene ends were 7 bases for V and 4 bases for J; bases not matched to a gene: 14. Germline V gene lookup returns CDR1 MNHEY and CDR2 SVGEGT. CDR3 nucleotide sequence: TGTGCCAGCACCAAGGGACGGACAGGGCCGACCTATGGCTACACCTTC. Translation gives CASTKGRTGPTYGYTF.

The chain has TRBV24-1 and TRBJ1-2, with TRBD1 matching over 7 bases. The ends lost 4 bases at V and 6 bases at J; junction bases unmatched: 7. The CDR3 has 14 amino acids. Germline V gives CDR1 KGHDR, CDR2 SFDVKD. In DNA, the CDR3 is TGTGCCACCAGTGACCGAAGGCAGGGGGATGGCTACACCTTC. Protein sequence: CATSDRRQGDGYTF.

This clonotype was recorded many times. This chain uses TRBV5-1 with TRBJ2-5; 9 nucleotides agree with TRBD2. The CDR3 length is 14 residues. CDR1 is SGHRS and CDR2 is YFSETQ in the germline V gene. The trim removed 6 bases at V and 5 bases at J, leaving 8 bases unmatched. CDR3 coding DNA: TGCGCCAGCACGGCGGGGGGGCCAGGGGAGACCCAGTACTTC. Encoded protein: CASTAGGPGETQYF.

J is TRBJ2-3 and V is TRBV29-1; TRBD2 agrees at 16 bases. The CDR3 loop spans 16 amino acids. The trim removed 4 bases at V and 2 bases at J, leaving 3 bases unmatched. CDR1 is SQVTM and CDR2 is ANQGSEA in the germline V gene. The CDR3 bases are TGCAGCGTTGCGGGACTAGCGGGGGGGCTCACAGATACGCAGTATTTT. Protein: CSVAGLAGGLTDTQYF.

This clonotype was observed at least ten times. The chain combines TRBV19 with TRBJ2-2, with D perhaps TRBD2 (6 bases). The germline V gene has CDR1 LNHDA and CDR2 SQIVND (reference sequence). The CDR3 covers 15 residues. Trimming left V 4 bases short and J 3 bases short, with 12 bases between. As DNA, the CDR3 is TGTGCCAGTAGTAGGGGGACTCGCGACACCGGGGAGCTGTTTTTT. Amino acids: CASSRGTRDTGELFF.

The chain carries TRBV20-1 and TRBJ1-2; unclear D gene. Deletions cut 5 bases from V and 4 bases from J, with 8 bases between. Looked up from germline, CDR1 is DFQATT and CDR2 is SNEGSKA (reference sequence). The CDR3 runs to 11 residues. The CDR3 DNA reads as TGCAGTGCTTCTGTACGCTATGGCTACACCTTC. Amino acids: CSASVRYGYTF.

The chain is built from TRBV7-9 and TRBJ2-3; D call uncertain. Germline CDR1 and CDR2: SEHNR and FQNEAQ (reference sequence). V was trimmed by 5 bases and J by 3 bases, leaving 12 bases between them. This CDR3 region has 14 residues. This CDR3 is CASSGPGTTDTQYF. CDR3 bases: TGTGCCAGCAGCGGCCCGGGTACGACAGATACGCAGTATTTT.